Listed here are 14 T cell receptor beta chains from one sample, sequenced in a study of T cells in Graves' hyperthyroidism and ophthalmopathy. TCR beta CDR3 regions were amplified from RNA transcripts. First-round RT-PCR targeting the TCR CDR3 was performed with the HTBI primer set. Each CDR3 protein gets one entry after TCRdb re-called the multiplex PCR reads with MiXCR. The data contain fewer than 700,000 distinct CDR3 sequences, 15% to 20% of them singletons. Sequencing was performed on blood. The receptors shown here come from a woman in her thirties with Graves' hyperthyroidism.

The rearrangement uses TRBV13 and TRBJ2-3, with D uncertain. This CDR3 is 15 amino acids long. Germline CDR1 reads PRHDT; CDR2 reads FYEKMQ (reference sequence). Deletions cut 0 bases from V and 3 bases from J, with 10 bases between. CDR3 bases: TGTGCCAGCAGCTTAGGATCAGGCCCTACAGATACGCAGTATTTT. Amino acids: CASSLGSGPTDTQYF.

This clonotype was counted only a few times. This chain uses TRBV5-6 with TRBJ2-5, with TRBD1 matching 7 bases. CDR1 is SGHDT, CDR2 YYEEEE, per germline. CDR3 size: 14 residues. With V trimmed by 1 base and J by 3 bases, 3 bases remained unmatched. The CDR3 DNA sequence: TGTGCCAGCAGCTTGTTCGACAGGGAAGAGACCCAGTACTTC. This codes for CASSLFDREETQYF.

The V call is TRBV12-3 or TRBV12-4, the J call TRBJ2-2; TRBD2 is a possible D gene (6 bases). The ends were cut back, 6 bases at V and 6 bases at J, with 14 bases in the middle. The CDR3 is 14 amino acids. CDR3 coding DNA: TGTGCCAGCAGCTTCCTAAGCGGGCCCGGGGAGCTGTTTTTT. It yields the protein CASSFLSGPGELFF.

This clonotype was picked up many times. This chain connects TRBV28 to TRBJ1-5, with 7 nucleotides matching TRBD1. Germline V gene data show CDR1 as MDHEN and CDR2 as SYDVKM. With 3 bases clipped from V and 4 bases from J, the junction kept 6 bases outside the gene matches. This CDR3 has 15 amino acids. CDR3 amino acids: CASSFEGAPNQPQHF. CDR3 nucleotide sequence: TGTGCCAGCAGTTTTGAGGGGGCCCCGAATCAGCCCCAGCATTTT.

This clonotype was seen many times. V is TRBV7-8 and J is TRBJ1-1; D is ambiguous. V gave up 2 bases and J gave up 4 bases, with 14 bases separating them. Germline V CDR1 and CDR2: SGHVS, FQNEAQ. The CDR3 is 15 amino acids. CDR3 coding DNA: TGTGCCAGCAGCTTAAAAAGATGGGGAATCACTGAAGCTTTCTTT. This gives the protein CASSLKRWGITEAFF.

In its sample, this clonotype was seen many times. The V call is TRBV11-2, the J call TRBJ2-1, with TRBD1 as a possible D gene (6 bases). Trimming took 5 bases from V and 3 from J, leaving 23 bases between them. Germline V lookup: CDR1 SGHAT, CDR2 FQNNGV. The CDR3 runs 18 residues. The CDR3 region is CASSLYGGRLEGYNEQFF. The CDR3 coding sequence is TGTGCCAGCAGCCTCTATGGGGGCCGACTCGAAGGCTACAATGAGCAGTTCTTC.

The rearrangement links TRBV2 to TRBJ1-5; D is uncertain. CDR1 is SNHLY and CDR2 is FYNNEI in the germline V gene. The CDR3 totals 12 residues. The V end was cut by 9 bases, the J end by 7 bases, with 13 bases between. The DNA for the CDR3 is TGTGCCAGTGAAATTCGAGGACAGCCCCAGCATTTT. Its translation is CASEIRGQPQHF.

This clonotype occurred a few times. The J gene is TRBJ2-1, the V gene TRBV20-1, with D maybe TRBD2 (5 bases). The V gene lost 0 bases and the J gene lost 7 bases, with 13 bases spanning the gap. CDR1 and CDR2 from the germline V gene are DFQATT and SNEGSKA (reference sequence). The CDR3 runs 14 residues. The CDR3 loop reads CSARDLLVSNEQFF. The CDR3, as DNA: TGCAGTGCTAGAGATCTACTAGTTTCAAATGAGCAGTTCTTC.

J is TRBJ2-1 and V is TRBV9; TRBD2 matches 9 bases. The germline gives CDR1 SGDLS, CDR2 YYNGEE. With 0 bases clipped from V and 5 bases from J, the junction kept 3 bases outside the gene matches. This CDR3 has 15 residues. The CDR3 region has the DNA TGTGCCAGCAGCGTAGTACCTAGCGGGAACAATGAGCAGTTCTTC. Translation gives CASSVVPSGNNEQFF.

The V gene is TRBV29-1, the J gene TRBJ2-7, with 16 bases lining up with TRBD2. The CDR3 is 16 residues long. Germline V lookup: CDR1 SQVTM, CDR2 ANQGSEA. The junction had 5 bases not matched to a gene; V was cut back by 4 bases and J by 2 bases. The CDR3, as DNA: TGCAGCGTTGGGGGACTAGCGGGAGGGCCAGCCTACGAGCAGTACTTC. Its translation: CSVGGLAGGPAYEQYF.

Ten or more counts support this clonotype. The V and J genes are TRBV2 and TRBJ1-1; 9 bases are shared with TRBD1. CDR1 and CDR2 (germline): SNHLY, FYNNEI. The CDR3 consists of 15 residues. Trimming removed 5 bases from V and 2 bases from J; junction bases left unmatched: 6. Written as DNA, the CDR3 is TGTGCCAGCAGTCCCAGGACAGGGGACAACACTGAAGCTTTCTTT. Translation gives CASSPRTGDNTEAFF.

The chain joins TRBV15 to TRBJ1-5; D possibly corresponds to TRBD1 (6 bases). The CDR3 sequence is 16 residues long. From germline, CDR1 is LNHNV and CDR2 YYDKDF (reference sequence). Trimming cost V 0 bases and J 3 bases, with 12 bases left between them. The CDR3 nucleotides are TGTGCCACCAGCAGAGACGGGAAGGGGGACAATCAGCCCCAGCATTTT. Translating gives CATSRDGKGDNQPQHF.

This clonotype appeared many times. The rearrangement uses TRBV6-2 or TRBV6-3 and TRBJ2-3, with D perhaps being TRBD1 or TRBD2 (5 bases each). This CDR3 is built from 15 residues. Germline CDR1 MNHEY, CDR2 SVGEGT. Between the trimmed V and J ends, which lost 5 bases and 2 bases, there was a span of 14 bases. The CDR3 spells CASSLGTYDTDTQYF. The CDR3 region has the DNA TGTGCCAGCAGTCTCGGGACGTATGACACAGATACGCAGTATTTT.

V is TRBV5-5 and J is TRBJ2-7; D unresolved. Germline lookup yields CDR1 SGHKS and CDR2 YYEKEE (reference sequence). The ends were cut back, 4 bases at V and 4 bases at J, with 21 bases in the middle. CDR3 size: 16 residues. CDR3: CASSPASSRNEYEQYF. As DNA, the CDR3 is TGTGCCAGCAGCCCGGCGAGCAGCCGAAATGAGTACGAGCAGTACTTC.